The 19 T cell receptor beta chains below were found in one sample sequenced in a study of human T cells and chemical hapten exposure. Each CDR3 protein gets one entry after TCRdb re-called the RACE reads with MiXCR. The table has about 340,000 distinct CDR3 sequences, 6% to 8.5% seen once. Time point noted: patch test 1, 2 weeks after DPC sensitization. The treatment denotes: therapeutic diphenylcyclopropenone sensitization with weekly scalp DPC. The specimen was whole blood, collected in connection with sensitization to the hapten diphenylcyclopropenone (DPC). Every receptor here comes from a woman aged 18-29 years with alopecia areata. Some clones in this sample may be carry-over from other donors' samples.

V and J are TRBV5-5 and TRBJ2-5, with unresolved D. The CDR3 contains 12 residues. Germline CDR1 is SGHKS and CDR2 is YYEKEE (reference sequence). The V and J ends lost 3 bases and 5 bases respectively, with 8 bases between them. In DNA, the CDR3 is TGTGCCAGCAGCTCGTCCTTGGAGACCCAGTACTTC. Its translation: CASSSSLETQYF.

A few counts support this clonotype. The V and J genes are TRBV6-2 or TRBV6-3 and TRBJ1-1; D gene uncertain. V lost 5 bases and J 5 bases, leaving 18 bases between the germline ends. This CDR3 is built from 15 residues. The germline V gene has CDR1 MNHEY and CDR2 SVGEGT. DNA of the CDR3: TGTGCCAGCAGTGGATGGACCGGGAGTGGGACTGAAGCTTTCTTT. Its translation is CASSGWTGSGTEAFF.

This clonotype was found a few times. The J gene is TRBJ1-2, the V gene TRBV11-2; D possibly corresponds to TRBD1 (5 bases). V dropped 2 bases and J dropped 6 bases, with 10 bases sitting between them. The CDR3 is 13 amino acids. Germline V gene sequence: CDR1 SGHAT, CDR2 FQNNGV. The CDR3: CASSLRAGDGYTF. As DNA, the CDR3 is TGTGCCAGCAGCTTAAGGGCGGGGGATGGCTACACCTTC.

This clonotype has more than one count but fewer than ten. The J gene is TRBJ2-1, the V gene TRBV20-1, with 16 bases fitting TRBD2. The CDR3 is 16 amino acids. V gave up 5 bases and J gave up 3 bases; unmatched junction bases: 4. The germline CDR1 and CDR2 sequences are DFQATT and SNEGSKA (reference sequence). CDR3 in DNA: TGCAGTGCTCTGGGACTAGCGGGGGGGAACTACAATGAGCAGTTCTTC. Its translation: CSALGLAGGNYNEQFF.

The chain joins TRBV18 to TRBJ1-2; 8 bases fit TRBD1. Trimming at V came to 3 bases and at J to 2 bases, leaving 8 bases not matched to a gene. Germline V gene sequence: CDR1 KGHSH, CDR2 LQKENI. CDR3 size: 16 residues. The CDR3 nucleotides read TGTGCCAGCTCACCTGAGACAGGGGTCTCCAACTATGGCTACACCTTC. It yields the protein CASSPETGVSNYGYTF. Full variable domain (missing parts from reference TRBV18 and TRBJ1-2): NAGVMQNPRHLVRRRGQEARLRCSPMKGHSHVYWYRQLPEEGLKFMVYLQKENIIDESGMPKERFSAEFPKEGPSILRIQQVVRGDSAAYFCASSPETGVSNYGYTFGSGTRLTVV.

This clonotype was detected a few times. The rearrangement joins TRBV15 to TRBJ2-1, with 11 nucleotides matching TRBD2. There are 18 residues in the CDR3. Germline-derived CDR1 and CDR2 are LNHNV and YYDKDF (reference sequence). Trimming removed 4 bases from V and 8 bases from J; junction bases left unmatched: 16. For the CDR3, the DNA is TGTGCCACCAGCACTCGGGTGGTAGCGGGGGGGCCGGTCGATGAGCAGTTCTTC. Encoded protein: CATSTRVVAGGPVDEQFF.

The chain links TRBV11-2 to TRBJ1-1, with 12 bases lining up with TRBD1. The junction had 4 bases not matched to a gene; V was cut back by 4 bases and J by 1 base. There are 16 residues in the CDR3. Germline assignment: CDR1 SGHAT and CDR2 FQNNGV. CDR3 sequence (DNA): TGTGCCAGCAGCTCCGGGACAGGGGGCGAGAACACTGAAGCTTTCTTT. Its translation: CASSSGTGGENTEAFF.

This clonotype was counted between two and nine times. V usage is TRBV7-9 and J usage is TRBJ2-3, with 11 bases identical to TRBD2. The CDR3 sequence is 16 residues long. Germline loops: CDR1 SEHNR, CDR2 FQNEAQ (reference sequence). V shed 6 bases, J shed 0 bases, and the junction held 5 bases outside the gene matches. The CDR3 sequence: CASRQGLAGSTDTQYF. In nucleotides, the CDR3 is TGTGCCAGCAGACAAGGACTAGCGGGCAGCACAGATACGCAGTATTTT.

This chain connects TRBV2 to TRBJ2-1; 12 bases agree with TRBD2. The germline V gene has CDR1 SNHLY and CDR2 FYNNEI. This CDR3 contains 19 residues. V was clipped by 1 base and J by 2 bases; unmatched bases: 9. The CDR3 nucleotides are TGTGCCAGCAGTGAAGACGGGCGACTAGCGGGGGAGACCTACAATGAGCAGTTCTTC. It codes for CASSEDGRLAGETYNEQFF.

This clonotype was picked up a small number of times. The CDR3 region has the DNA TGTGCCAGCAGCTGGGACAGATTACAGTATTTT. It encodes CASSWDRLQYF. The chain couples TRBV12-3 or TRBV12-4 to TRBJ2-3, with 7 bases that match TRBD1. V lost 6 bases, J lost 12 bases, and 6 bases stayed unmatched. The CDR3 loop spans 11 amino acids.

The table lists this clonotype with many counts. The V gene is TRBV7-8, the J gene TRBJ1-5, with D unresolved. Germline V CDR1 and CDR2: SGHVS, FQNEAQ. V was clipped by 0 bases and J by 7 bases, with 13 bases between them. The CDR3 runs to 15 residues. Here the CDR3 reads CASSLAPSLAQPQHF. As DNA, the CDR3 is TGTGCCAGCAGCTTAGCGCCAAGCCTCGCCCAGCCCCAGCATTTT. Variable domain in full (rest from reference TRBV7-8 and TRBJ1-5): GAGVSQSPRYKVAKRGQDVALRCDPISGHVSLFWYQQALGQGPEFLTYFQNEAQLDKSGLPSDRFFAERPEGSVSTLKIQRTQQEDSAVYLCASSLAPSLAQPQHFGDGTRLSIL.

The J gene is TRBJ2-2, the V gene TRBV20-1; D remains unclear. This CDR3 comprises 12 residues. V lost 6 bases, J lost 6 bases, and 11 bases lay in between. Germline values: CDR1 DFQATT, CDR2 SNEGSKA (reference sequence). In DNA, the CDR3 is TGCAGTGCCATAAAAGTCCCCGGGGAGCTGTTTTTT. Its translation: CSAIKVPGELFF.

This rearrangement joins TRBV5-1 to TRBJ1-1; possibly TRBD1 for D (5 bases). Trimming took off 3 bases at V and 8 bases at J, with 14 bases between the two ends. Germline V gene sequence: CDR1 SGHRS, CDR2 YFSETQ. The CDR3 is 13 amino acids. The CDR3 DNA is TGCGCCAGCAGCTCTGGACACGCGGTGGAAGCTTTCTTT. Translation: CASSSGHAVEAFF.

This clonotype was seen ten or more times. The rearrangement links TRBV6-5 to TRBJ2-1; 10 bases map to TRBD2. In germline, CDR1 is MNHEY, CDR2 SVGAGI. Losses at the gene ends were 7 bases for V and 4 bases for J; bases not matched to a gene: 13. This CDR3 has 17 amino acids. Here the CDR3 DNA reads TGTGCCAGCATTGACCGCAGCGGGGGGGCCAAGTACAATGAGCAGTTCTTC. It yields the protein CASIDRSGGAKYNEQFF.

This clonotype was seen a handful of times. CDR3 residues: CASRSPETDTQYF. CDR3 coding DNA: TGTGCCAGCAGATCCCCGGAAACAGATACGCAGTATTTT. The gene calls are TRBV6-5 and TRBJ2-3, with D unresolved. CDR3 length equals 13 residues. Germline loops: CDR1 MNHEY, CDR2 SVGAGI. The V and J ends lost 6 bases and 3 bases respectively, with 10 bases between them.

This clonotype showed up many times. The rearrangement uses TRBV4-1 and TRBJ2-1; 12 nucleotides line up with TRBD2. This CDR3 has 18 amino acids. Per germline, CDR1 MGHRA and CDR2 YSYEKL. The trim removed 1 base at V and 0 bases at J, leaving 4 bases unmatched. The CDR3 sequence is CASSQGPSGGVSYNEQFF. CDR3 DNA: TGCGCCAGCAGCCAAGGTCCTAGCGGGGGGGTCTCCTACAATGAGCAGTTCTTC.

This clonotype was observed at least ten times. The rearrangement uses TRBV6-2 or TRBV6-3 and TRBJ1-1; D is undetermined. Trimming took 7 bases from V and 1 from J, leaving 10 bases between them. This CDR3 is built from 13 residues. Germline CDR1 MNHEY, CDR2 SVGEGT. CDR3 coding DNA: TGTGCCAGCACACAAATCGCGAACACTGAAGCTTTCTTT. Protein sequence: CASTQIANTEAFF.

The genes are TRBV25-1 and TRBJ2-1, with a tentative D call TRBD2 (7 bases). V lost 2 bases, J lost 1 base, and 12 bases lay in between. The CDR3 runs 16 residues. CDR1 and CDR2 from the germline V gene are MGHDK and SYGVNS. The CDR3 loop reads CASSERGRGSYNEQFF. As DNA, the CDR3 is TGTGCCAGCAGTGAACGGGGGCGGGGGTCCTACAATGAGCAGTTCTTC.

This rearrangement joins TRBV2 to TRBJ1-1; a possible D gene is TRBD1 (5 bases). CDR3 length: 11 residues. Germline V CDR1 and CDR2: SNHLY, FYNNEI. Trimming removed 6 bases at V and 7 bases at J, with 9 bases between. The CDR3 nucleotides read TGTGCCAGCAGGGGGCAAATTGAAGCTTTCTTT. It codes for CASRGQIEAFF.